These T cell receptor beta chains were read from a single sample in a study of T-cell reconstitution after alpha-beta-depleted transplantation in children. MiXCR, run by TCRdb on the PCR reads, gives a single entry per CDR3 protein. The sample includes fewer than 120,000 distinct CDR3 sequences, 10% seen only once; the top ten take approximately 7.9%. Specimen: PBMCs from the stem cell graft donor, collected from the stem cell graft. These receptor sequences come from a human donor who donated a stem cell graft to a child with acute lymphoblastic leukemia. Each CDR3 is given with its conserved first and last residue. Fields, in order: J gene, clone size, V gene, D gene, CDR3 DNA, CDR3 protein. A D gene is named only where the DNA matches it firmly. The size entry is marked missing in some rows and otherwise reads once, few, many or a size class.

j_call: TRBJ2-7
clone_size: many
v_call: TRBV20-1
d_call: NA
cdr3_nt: TGCAGTGCTAGAGATGTACTCGAGCAGTACTTC
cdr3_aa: CSARDVLEQYF

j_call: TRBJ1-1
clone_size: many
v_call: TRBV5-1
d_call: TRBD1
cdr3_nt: TGCGCCAGCAGCCCCAGGTTAGTGGGCCGTAAATGGACGGGACAGGGGGCCGTGAACACTGAAGCTTTCTTT
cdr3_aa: CASSPRLVGRKWTGQGAVNTEAFF

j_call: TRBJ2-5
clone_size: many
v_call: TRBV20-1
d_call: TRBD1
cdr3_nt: TGCAGTGCTAGCCCAGGGGGCGCAGAGACCCAGTACTTC
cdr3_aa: CSASPGGAETQYF

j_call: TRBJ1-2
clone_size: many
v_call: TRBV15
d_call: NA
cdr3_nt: TGTGCCACCAGATCTGGTGGGGACCCCTATGGCTACACCTTC
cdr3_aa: CATRSGGDPYGYTF

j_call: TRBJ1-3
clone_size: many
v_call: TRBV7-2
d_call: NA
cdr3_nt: TGTGCCAGCAGCTTGAGCGGGGGTAGGGGAAACACCATATATTTT
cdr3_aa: CASSLSGGRGNTIYF

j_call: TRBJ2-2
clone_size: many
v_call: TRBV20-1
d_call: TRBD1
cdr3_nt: TGCAGTGCCCCAGGGACAGCGAGAACCTACACCGGGGAGCTGTTTTTT
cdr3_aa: CSAPGTARTYTGELFF

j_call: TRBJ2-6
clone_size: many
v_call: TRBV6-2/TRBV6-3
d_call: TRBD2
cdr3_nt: TGTGCCAGCAGGCCTAGCGGCGGCTCTGGGGCCAACGTCCTGACTTTC
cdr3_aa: CASRPSGGSGANVLTF

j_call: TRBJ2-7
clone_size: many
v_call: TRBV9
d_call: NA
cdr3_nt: TGTGCCAGCAGCCCAGAAGGGCAGTCTGGATACGAGCAGTACTTC
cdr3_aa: CASSPEGQSGYEQYF

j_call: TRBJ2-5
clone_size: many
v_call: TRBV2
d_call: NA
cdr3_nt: TGTGCCAGCAAGGCCGTGGGAGAGACCCAGTACTTC
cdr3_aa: CASKAVGETQYF

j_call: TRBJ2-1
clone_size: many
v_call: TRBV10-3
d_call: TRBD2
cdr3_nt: TGTGCCATCAGTGAAGGCGGGAGTATAAATGAGCAGTTCTTC
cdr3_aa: CAISEGGSINEQFF

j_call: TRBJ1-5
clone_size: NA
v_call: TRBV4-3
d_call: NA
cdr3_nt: TGCGCCAGCAGCCAACATGCAGTCAATCAGCCCCAGCATTTC
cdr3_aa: CASSQHAVNQPQHF

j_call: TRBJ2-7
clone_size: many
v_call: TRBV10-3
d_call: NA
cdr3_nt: TGTGCCATCAGTGAGTCCAGGGGATTACCCTACGAGCAGTACTTC
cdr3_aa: CAISESRGLPYEQYF

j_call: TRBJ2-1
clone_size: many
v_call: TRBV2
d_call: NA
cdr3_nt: TGTGCCAGCAGTGACACGCGCCTCAGGGATGAGCAGTTCTTC
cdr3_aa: CASSDTRLRDEQFF

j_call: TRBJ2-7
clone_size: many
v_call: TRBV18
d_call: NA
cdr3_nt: TGTGCCAGCTCACTGGTCGGGCTCCTATCGGAGGAGCAGTACTTC
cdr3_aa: CASSLVGLLSEEQYF

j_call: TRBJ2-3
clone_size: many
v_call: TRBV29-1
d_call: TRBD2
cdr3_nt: TGCAGCGTTGAAGGAACGGGGGGGTCACTCACAGATACGCAGTATTTT
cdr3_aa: CSVEGTGGSLTDTQYF

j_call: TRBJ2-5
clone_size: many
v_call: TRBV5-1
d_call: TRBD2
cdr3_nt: TGCGCCAGCAGCTTGGCCGTGGTTAGCGGGGGGGCCCAGTACTTC
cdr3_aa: CASSLAVVSGGAQYF

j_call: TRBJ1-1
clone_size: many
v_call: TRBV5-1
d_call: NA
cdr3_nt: TGCGCCAGCAGCCCCGAAGGGCTCTCTGAAGCTTTCTTT
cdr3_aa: CASSPEGLSEAFF

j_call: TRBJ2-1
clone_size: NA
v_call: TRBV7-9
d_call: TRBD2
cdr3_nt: TGTGCCAGCAGGACTAGCGGTGGCTCCTACAATGAGCAGTTCTTC
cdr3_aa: CASRTSGGSYNEQFF

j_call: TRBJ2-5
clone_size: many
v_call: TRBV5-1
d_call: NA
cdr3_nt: TGCGCCAGCAGCTCCCAACCAACAGGGAATGAGACCCAGTACTTC
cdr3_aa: CASSSQPTGNETQYF

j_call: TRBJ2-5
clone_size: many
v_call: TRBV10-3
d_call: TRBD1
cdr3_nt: TGTGCCATCAGTGAGGACCGAGACAGGGGGCCGAGGGGAGAGACCCAGTACTTC
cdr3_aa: CAISEDRDRGPRGETQYF

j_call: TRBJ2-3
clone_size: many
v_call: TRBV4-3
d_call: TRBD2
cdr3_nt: TGCGCCAGCAGCCAAGTTTTAGGAACTAGCGGGAGTAGCACAGATACGCAGTATTTT
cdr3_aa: CASSQVLGTSGSSTDTQYF

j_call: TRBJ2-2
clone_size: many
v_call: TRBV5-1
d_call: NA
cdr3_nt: TGCGCCAGCAGCTTGGACGGGATCCCCCCCGGGGAGCTGTTTTTT
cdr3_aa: CASSLDGIPPGELFF

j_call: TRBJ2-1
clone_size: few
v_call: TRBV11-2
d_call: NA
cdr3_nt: TGTGCCAGCAGCCATGGACAGACGGCCTACAATGAGCAGTTCTTC
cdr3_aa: CASSHGQTAYNEQFF